This TCR beta chain stems from a study of regulatory T cells in long-lasting Graves disease. This CDR3 spans 14 amino acids. The germline V gene has CDR1 ENHRY and CDR2 SYGVKD. The V and J ends lost 8 bases and 2 bases, in that order; junction bases with no gene match: 3. CDR3-region Arm-PCR and iRepertoire HTBI primers produced the TCR beta libraries. TCRdb ran MiXCR on the multiplex PCR reads and lists one entry per CDR3 protein. The table includes 300,000 to 400,000 distinct CDR3 sequences, 15% to 20% detected once. Documented time point: newly diagnosed GD, antithyroid drugs for less than 3 months. The TCR library was made from RNA extracted from PBMCs. This clonotype was counted many times.

The chain joins TRBV10-3 to TRBJ2-3; 11 bases are a match to TRBD2. The clonotype originates from a female donor with Graves disease. The sample here was peripheral blood mononuclear cells (PBMCs), taken at new diagnosis, from a patient treated with antithyroid drugs. The CDR3 region is CAIGTSGSTDTQYF. The DNA of the CDR3 is TGTGCCATCGGGACTAGCGGTTCCACAGATACGCAGTATTTT.